Included here is one T cell receptor (beta chain) sequence, with context. Its antigen is currently unknown. Donation came from healthy Caucasian individuals in Russia who were aged about 6 to 90. This specimen comes from a study of blood T cells in healthy people across ages. Across the study: Template switching captured about one barcoded beta molecule per two T cells.

General study findings and limits: When set beside aged donors, long-lived donors presented more naive CD4+ cells and higher diversity. What prevented conclusive comparison of naive and antigen-experienced cells was that PBMCs were unsorted.

Primers used in a second PCR of roughly 6 to 11 cycles were a sample-barcoded 5' primer and a J-beta primer mix. TCRdb recomputed calls from the 5' RACE reads with MiXCR, one row per CDR3 protein. The sample shows about 830,000 distinct CDR3 sequences, about 62% of them seen only once. The CDR3 runs to 13 residues. The V end was cut by 7 bases, the J end by 1 base, with 9 bases between. Germline lookup yields CDR1 MNHNY and CDR2 SVGAGI (reference sequence). Material: blood. This clonotype was sampled from a young man in good health. The rearrangement joins TRBV6-6 to TRBJ2-3; tentative D call: TRBD1 (5 bases). DNA of the CDR3: TGTGCCAGCACTCTGGGGCGCACAGATACGCAGTATTTT. Its protein product is CASTLGRTDTQYF.